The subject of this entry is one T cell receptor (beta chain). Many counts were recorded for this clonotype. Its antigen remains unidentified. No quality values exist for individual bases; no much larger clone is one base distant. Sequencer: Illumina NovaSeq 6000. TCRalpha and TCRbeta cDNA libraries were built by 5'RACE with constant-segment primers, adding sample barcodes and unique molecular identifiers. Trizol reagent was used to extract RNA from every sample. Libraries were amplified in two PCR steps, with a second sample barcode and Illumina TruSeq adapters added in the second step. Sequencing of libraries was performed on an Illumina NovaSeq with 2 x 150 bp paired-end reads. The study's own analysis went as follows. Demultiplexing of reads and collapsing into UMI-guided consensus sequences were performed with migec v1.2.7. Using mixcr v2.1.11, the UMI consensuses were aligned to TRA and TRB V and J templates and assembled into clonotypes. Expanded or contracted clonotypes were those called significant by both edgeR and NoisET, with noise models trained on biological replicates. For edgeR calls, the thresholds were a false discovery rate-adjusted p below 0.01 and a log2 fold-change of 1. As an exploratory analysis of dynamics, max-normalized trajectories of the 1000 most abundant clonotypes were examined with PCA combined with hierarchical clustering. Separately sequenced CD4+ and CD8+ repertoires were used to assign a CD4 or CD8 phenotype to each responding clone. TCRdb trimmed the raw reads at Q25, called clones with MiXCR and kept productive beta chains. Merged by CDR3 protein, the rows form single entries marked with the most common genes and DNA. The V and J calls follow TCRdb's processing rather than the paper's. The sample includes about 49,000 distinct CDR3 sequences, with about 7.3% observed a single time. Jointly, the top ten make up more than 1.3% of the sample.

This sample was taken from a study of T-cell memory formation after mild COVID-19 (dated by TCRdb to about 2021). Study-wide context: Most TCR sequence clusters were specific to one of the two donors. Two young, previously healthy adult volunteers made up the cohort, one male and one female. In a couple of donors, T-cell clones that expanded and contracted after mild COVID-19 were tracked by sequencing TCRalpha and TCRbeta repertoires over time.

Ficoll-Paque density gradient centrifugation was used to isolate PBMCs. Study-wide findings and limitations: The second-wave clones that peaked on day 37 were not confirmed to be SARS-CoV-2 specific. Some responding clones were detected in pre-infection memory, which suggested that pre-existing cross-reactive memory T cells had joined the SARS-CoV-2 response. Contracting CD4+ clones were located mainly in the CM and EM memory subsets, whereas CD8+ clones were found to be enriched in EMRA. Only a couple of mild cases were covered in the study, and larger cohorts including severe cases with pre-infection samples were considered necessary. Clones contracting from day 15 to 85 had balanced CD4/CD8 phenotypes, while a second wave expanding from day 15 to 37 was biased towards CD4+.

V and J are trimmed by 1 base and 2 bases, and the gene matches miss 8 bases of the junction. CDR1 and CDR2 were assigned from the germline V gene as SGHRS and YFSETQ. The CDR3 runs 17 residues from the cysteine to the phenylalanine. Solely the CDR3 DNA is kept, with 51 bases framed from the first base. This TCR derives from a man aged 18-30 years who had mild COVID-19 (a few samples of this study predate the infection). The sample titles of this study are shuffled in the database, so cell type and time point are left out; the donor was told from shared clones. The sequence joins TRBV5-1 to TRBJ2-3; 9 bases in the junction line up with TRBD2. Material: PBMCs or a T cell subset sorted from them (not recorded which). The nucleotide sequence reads TGCGCCAGCAGCTTGACCCTCAGCGGGGGGCACACAGATACGCAGTATTTT. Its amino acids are CASSLTLSGGHTDTQYF.